The 22 T cell receptor beta chains listed next were all sequenced from one sample in a study of OX40 agonist ivuxolimab in advanced cancers. Libraries were constructed by the immunoSEQ multiplex PCR assay. Sourced from immuneACCESS, this table was stored by TCRdb with only in-frame sequences that have V and J called. A share of the clones is absent; for the studies checked, an unresolved V gene accounts for under half, and the remainder has no known explanation. The sample includes under 80,000 clones, with 88% observed a single time. The ten largest make up approximately 4% of the sample. Sample: CD4+ or CD8+ T cells sorted from blood, taken in a trial of the OX40 agonist ivuxolimab. Receptors originate from an adult with an advanced solid tumor such as melanoma, head and neck, liver or kidney cancer.

In this sample, this clone turned up once. The chain links TRBV2 to TRBJ1-5; D is ambiguous. Germline CDR1 is SNHLY and CDR2 is FYNNEI. Trimming stripped 3 bases from V and 8 bases from J, with 8 bases between. The CDR3 length is 12 residues. CDR3 residues: CASSDPTEPQHF. The DNA for the CDR3 is TGTGCCAGCAGTGACCCGACTGAGCCCCAGCATTTT.

The sample holds a few counts of this clone. V is TRBV5-4 and J is TRBJ1-5; maybe TRBD1 (5 bases). This CDR3 comprises 16 residues. Deletions cut 0 bases from V and 2 bases from J, with 12 bases between. The V gene's germline CDR1 is SGHNT and CDR2 YYREEE (reference sequence). CDR3 in amino acids: CASSLGGVGGNQPQHF. The CDR3 DNA follows: TGTGCCAGCAGCTTGGGGGGGGTAGGGGGCAATCAGCCCCAGCATTTT.

The genes are TRBV7-3 and TRBJ2-1; D call uncertain. This CDR3 is 14 amino acids long. V lost 5 bases and J lost 0, with 8 bases in between. Germline lookup yields CDR1 SGHTA and CDR2 FQGTGA. CDR3 sequence reads: CASSPTLSYNEQFF. CDR3 nucleotide sequence: TGTGCCAGCAGCCCCACCCTCTCCTACAATGAGCAGTTCTTC.

The rearrangement joins TRBV5-1 to TRBJ2-5; TRBD2 aligns across 7 bases. This CDR3 is built from 14 residues. Germline trimming cut 2 bases from V and 1 base from J; bases unmatched to any gene: 2. The V gene's germline CDR1 is SGHRS and CDR2 YFSETQ. The CDR3 DNA follows: TGCGCCAGCAGCTTTGGGACTATCCAAGAGACCCAGTACTTC. Amino acids: CASSFGTIQETQYF.

This rearrangement joins TRBV27 to TRBJ1-1; unclear D gene. Germline-derived CDR1 and CDR2 are MNHEY and SMNVEV (reference sequence). There are 10 residues in the CDR3. V was trimmed by 8 bases and J by 6 bases, leaving 7 bases between them. The CDR3: CASGRPEAFF. The CDR3 region has the DNA TGTGCCAGCGGTCGCCCTGAAGCTTTCTTT.

A few counts support this clone. V is TRBV19 and J is TRBJ1-2, with 9 bases identical to TRBD1. CDR3 length equals 15 residues. Per germline, CDR1 LNHDA and CDR2 SQIVND (reference sequence). The V segment lost 1 base and the J segment 7 bases; nucleotides outside the gene matches: 7. In DNA, the CDR3 is TGTGCCAGTAGTATAGGGATTGACAGGGGGGCTGGCTACACCTTC. Encoded protein: CASSIGIDRGAGYTF. Full variable domain (remainder filled in from reference TRBV19 and TRBJ1-2): DGGITQSPKYLFRKEGQNVTLSCEQNLNHDAMYWYRQDPGQGLRLIYYSQIVNDFQKGDIAEGYSVSREKKESFPLTVTSAQKNPTAFYLCASSIGIDRGAGYTFGSGTRLTVV.

The rearrangement joins TRBV18 to TRBJ2-2; 7 nucleotides match TRBD1. This CDR3 region has 16 residues. V shed 0 bases, J shed 2 bases, and the junction held 3 bases outside the gene matches. Germline lookup yields CDR1 KGHSH and CDR2 LQKENI. The CDR3 sequence is CASSPPGTENTGELFF. The CDR3 DNA is TGTGCCAGCTCACCACCCGGGACAGAAAACACCGGGGAGCTGTTTTTT.

J is TRBJ2-1 and V is TRBV7-6; weak D call: TRBD2 (6 bases). V gave up 1 base and J gave up 6 bases, with 16 bases separating them. Germline loops: CDR1 SGHVS, CDR2 FNYEAQ. This CDR3 spans 16 amino acids. CDR3 DNA sequence: TGTGCCAGCAGCTTAGGGGGCGGGATCTTGCCCAATGAGCAGTTCTTC. Its translation is CASSLGGGILPNEQFF.

V is TRBV2 and J is TRBJ2-3; 7 bases match TRBD2. The germline V gene encodes CDR1 SNHLY and CDR2 FYNNEI. V shed 4 bases, J shed 4 bases, and the junction held 11 bases outside the gene matches. This CDR3 has 16 residues. CDR3 in DNA: TGTGCCAGCAGTGTCGGGGCCTTCGCGGGAGCAGATACGCAGTATTTT. It codes for CASSVGAFAGADTQYF. Full variable domain (missing parts from reference TRBV2 and TRBJ2-3): EPEVTQTPSHQVTQMGQEVILRCVPISNHLYFYWYRQILGQKVEFLVSFYNNEISEKSEIFDDQFSVERPDGSNFTLKIRSTKLEDSAMYFCASSVGAFAGADTQYFGPGTRLTVL.

V gene TRBV7-8 combines with J gene TRBJ2-6; TRBD2 is a possible D gene (7 bases). Deletions cut 3 bases from V and 4 bases from J, with 13 bases between. Germline V gives CDR1 SGHVS, CDR2 FQNEAQ. The CDR3 runs 16 residues. The DNA for the CDR3 is TGTGCCAGCAGCTTTAAGGGAGGGACAGGGGCCAACGTCCTGACTTTC. Amino acid sequence: CASSFKGGTGANVLTF.

This clone was observed once. The genes are TRBV11-2 and TRBJ2-1; perhaps TRBD2 as D (6 bases). V was cut by 5 bases and J by 3 bases, with 17 bases left in between. The CDR3 is made up of 16 amino acids. Germline loops: CDR1 SGHAT, CDR2 FQNNGV. CDR3 nucleotides: TGTGCCAGCAGCCCAACTCTGGCGGGAAGCTACAATGAGCAGTTCTTC. Protein: CASSPTLAGSYNEQFF.

The chain combines TRBV5-4 with TRBJ2-7, with 8 bases fitting TRBD2. Germline V gives CDR1 SGHNT, CDR2 YYREEE (reference sequence). Unmatched junction bases numbered 10, after V lost 4 bases and J lost 4 bases. The CDR3 length is 15 residues. Here the CDR3 reads CASSAPGLETYEQYF. DNA for the CDR3: TGTGCCAGCAGCGCACCGGGACTAGAGACATACGAGCAGTACTTC.

The CDR3 protein is CASSYGGAGRETQYF. CDR3 nucleotide sequence: TGTGCCAGCAGTTACGGCGGAGCCGGGCGGGAGACCCAGTACTTC. The chain couples TRBV6-6 to TRBJ2-5; D not resolved. V was trimmed by 2 bases and J by 5 bases, leaving 15 bases between them. This CDR3 region has 15 residues. The germline V gene has CDR1 MNHNY and CDR2 SVGAGI (reference sequence).

The genes are TRBV18 and TRBJ2-1; D remains unclear. Germline V CDR1 and CDR2: KGHSH, LQKENI. Trimming removed 6 bases from V and 2 bases from J, with 11 bases in between. The CDR3 is 14 amino acids. The CDR3 is CASSPSTTYNEQFF. DNA of the CDR3: TGTGCCAGCTCCCCTAGTACCACCTACAATGAGCAGTTCTTC.

This chain joins TRBV5-1 and TRBJ2-7, with 11 nucleotides matching TRBD2. This CDR3 comprises 15 residues. The V gene's germline CDR1 is SGHRS and CDR2 YFSETQ. Losses at the gene ends were 0 bases for V and 4 bases for J; bases not matched to a gene: 3. The CDR3 DNA sequence: TGCGCCAGCAGCTTGGGACTAGCGGGAATATACGAGCAGTACTTC. Translating it yields CASSLGLAGIYEQYF.

The chain carries TRBV11-2 and TRBJ2-2, with 11 bases lining up with TRBD2. The CDR3 is 17 amino acids. V shed 6 bases, J shed 4 bases, and the junction held 10 bases outside the gene matches. Germline values: CDR1 SGHAT, CDR2 FQNNGV. The CDR3 coding sequence is TGTGCCAGCAGACCACGGCTAGCGGGAGGTGTCACCGGGGAGCTGTTTTTT. Translation: CASRPRLAGGVTGELFF.

A few counts support this clone. The J gene is TRBJ2-1, the V gene TRBV14, with 10 bases matching TRBD1. The junction had 6 bases not matched to a gene; V was cut back by 4 bases and J by 9 bases. This CDR3 comprises 14 residues. The germline gives CDR1 SGHDN, CDR2 FVKESK. The CDR3 reads CASSRAGQGGEQFF. Written as DNA, the CDR3 is TGTGCCAGCAGCCGAGCCGGACAGGGGGGTGAGCAGTTCTTC. Combining the CDR3 with reference TRBV14 and TRBJ2-1 gives the whole variable domain EAGVTQFPSHSVIEKGQTVTLRCDPISGHDNLYWYRRVMGKEIKFLLHFVKESKQDESGMPNNRFLAERTGGTYSTLKVQPAELEDSGVYFCASSRAGQGGEQFFGPGTRLTVL.

J is TRBJ1-2 and V is TRBV10-2; maybe TRBD1 (5 bases). Trimming left V 5 bases short and J 6 bases short, with 13 bases between. Germline V gives CDR1 WSHSY, CDR2 SAAADI. This CDR3 comprises 13 residues. The CDR3 reads CASSPGGSDGYTF. CDR3 in DNA: TGCGCCAGCAGTCCTGGGGGGAGTGATGGCTACACCTTC.

The V call is TRBV9, the J call TRBJ2-7; D may be TRBD2 (5 bases). CDR3 length: 14 amino acids. Germline V gene lookup returns CDR1 SGDLS and CDR2 YYNGEE. The V end was cut by 0 bases, the J end by 3 bases, with 10 bases between. The CDR3 DNA follows: TGTGCCAGCAGCGTAGGGACTTCCCACTACGAGCAGTACTTC. Translation gives CASSVGTSHYEQYF. Complete variable domain (other parts from reference TRBV9 and TRBJ2-7): DSGVTQTPKHLITATGQRVTLRCSPRSGDLSVYWYQQSLDQGLQFLIQYYNGEERAKGNILERFSAQQFPDLHSELNLSSLELGDSALYFCASSVGTSHYEQYFGPGTRLTVT.

CDR3 DNA sequence: TGTGCCAGCACTGCCCCCGGGGGGCCGTATCAGCCCCAGCATTTT. It is translated as CASTAPGGPYQPQHF. The V and J genes are TRBV6-5 and TRBJ1-5; D is perhaps TRBD1 (6 bases). Germline CDR1 and CDR2: MNHEY and SVGAGI. The CDR3 is 15 amino acids. V shed 7 bases and J shed 5 bases, with 18 bases lying between them.

The V call is TRBV2, the J call TRBJ2-3; D is unresolved. The CDR3 sequence is 13 residues long. The V end lost 5 bases, the J end lost 2 bases, and 8 bases lay between the germline ends. Germline assignment: CDR1 SNHLY and CDR2 FYNNEI. The CDR3 reads CASSQVHTDTQYF. In DNA form, the CDR3 reads TGTGCCAGCAGTCAGGTACACACAGATACGCAGTATTTT.

This clone came up once. This chain joins TRBV6-5 and TRBJ2-3; D remains unclear. Germline CDR1 MNHEY, CDR2 SVGAGI. The CDR3 has 11 residues. Trimming took off 6 bases at V and 6 bases at J, with 7 bases between the two ends. CDR3 residues: CASRERDTQYF. The CDR3 nucleotides are TGTGCCAGCAGAGAGAGGGATACGCAGTATTTT.